The entry below gives a single T cell receptor beta chain sequence along with its context. There is no known antigen for this receptor. Base qualities were left out, and no much larger clone turns up one base away. These data are taken from a study of long-term antiretroviral therapy in people with HIV (dated by TCRdb to between 2022 and 2023). Regarding the study in general: The earliest samples were collected approximately a decade before the 2015 WHO recommendation for immediate ART, a period when ART was typically delayed until CD4 counts fell. Whether ART initiation and durable HIV suppression were associated with changes in peripheral blood TRB repertoire composition and diversity was tested in a retrospective serial study. A total of roughly 180 cryopreserved PBMC samples were contributed to the cohort by 30 adults with confirmed HIV infection, with samples collected serially over a mean of roughly six years (range 1-12). Of the 25 to 30 participants with HIV, approximately 11 were female. No cross-contamination during QIAcube processing was seen in test extractions of a monoclonal T-cell line run alongside around 31 polyclonal samples. Points the paper makes about the study in general: The samples span the years 2004 to 2017, and the ART regimens used may be less effective than current regimens. ART initiation was associated with a significant increase in TRB diversity, but diversity stayed significantly below transplant donor controls even after long-term ART. Owing to limited PBMC availability, only the TCR beta chain was sequenced, without alpha chain pairing. Compared with controls, HIV repertoires had narrower CDR3 length ranges, and the network structure pointed to an antigen-experienced repertoire that shifted only slightly toward naive after ART. The repertoire was dominated across all time points by expanded TRB clones identified before ART initiation, although this dominance was seen to fluctuate and to decrease in many PLHIV after ART. Unsorted PBMC were profiled instead of sorted CD4+ and CD8+ T cells because pre-ART samples had limited cell numbers. Inferences about post-ART repertoire changes are limited because no data were available on ART adherence, viral resistance or therapy changes.

The immunoSEQ hsTCRB v3.0 assay was used at survey level resolution to sequence the TRB variable region. TRB sequencing targeted a depth of about 40,000-50,000 T-cell genomes per sample. Pooled TRB libraries were sequenced on an Illumina MiSeq with a v3 150-cycle kit. As for how the authors treated the data: Analysis of repertoires was carried out in R inside a reproducible Nextflow workflow spanning QC, data transformation and analysis. Custom analyses were implemented in LymphoSeq2, an R package for AIRR-Seq data exploration. A handful of samples yielding fewer than 5000 total TRB sequences were excluded, leaving 188 analyzed HIV repertoires. Among the approximately 180 retained HIV repertoires, more than 55 were collected before ART initiation and around 130 after ART initiation. Repertoires were downsampled to 5000 TRB nucleotide sequences, with summary statistics averaged over 100 downsampling iterations. TRB sequences were retained for analysis only if CDR3 regions of at least seven amino acids were present. A Shannon entropy-derived clonality score and the Gini coefficient were used to measure diversity. Repertoire networks linked the top 5000 CDR3 amino acid sequences whenever two sequences differed by an edit distance of one. Antigen specificity groups and MHC restriction were predicted for TRB CDR3 amino acid sequences with GLIPH2. To flag known associations with CMV, EBV, HIV or tissue antigens, CDR3 amino acid sequences were compared against VDJdb and McPAS-TCR. Pre-ART, post-ART and control groups were compared with Wilcoxon signed-rank tests and Holm-Bonferroni correction. TCRdb limited this immuneACCESS table to in-frame rearrangements with V and J called. A share of clones is missing; checked studies link under half to unresolved V genes, and the rest is unexplained. V and J calls and clone size are as listed in that table; D and trimming were resolved from the DNA. The sample table lists tens of thousands of clones, 93% of them with a count of one. 9% to 10% of the sample is held by the ten biggest clonotypes.

To be included, a participant needed at least one PBMC sample from before ART initiation plus at least two post-ART samples. Every participant with HIV received treatment in the United States of America. Before DNA extraction, cryopreserved samples of roughly 0.9-11 million PBMC were thawed and then washed. At the time of the earliest PBMC sample for each participant with HIV, ages ranged from about 20 to 55 years. PBMC samples from each participant spanned 1-4 timepoints before ART initiation and 2-8 timepoints after ART initiation, with a median of 7 samples. For every participant, serial HIV viral load, CD4+ T-cell count, ART history and demographic data were obtained. Genomic DNA was extracted from unsorted PBMC with a Qiagen kit on a QIAcube, with processing performed in batches of 12 samples. From the cysteine through the phenylalanine, the CDR3 covers 15 amino acids. Solely the CDR3 DNA is kept, with 45 bases framed from the first base. V was cut back by 3 bases and J by 1 base, leaving a gap of 10 bases between them. The CDR1 and CDR2 encoded by the germline V gene are SGHAT and FQNNGV.

Sequenced here: unsorted PBMCs, sampled 7.6 years after starting antiretroviral therapy. The chain is assembled from TRBV11-2 and TRBJ2-1; a tentative D match to TRBD2 spans 7 bases. The clonotype comes from a woman aged 40 to 50 with HIV. The DNA sequence is as follows: TGTGCCAGCAGCTTGGAGGGGGGGTCCTACAATGAGCAGTTCTTC. This gives the protein CASSLEGGSYNEQFF.